The clone carrying this TCR beta chain occurred many times. This sample is part of a study of spatial heterogeneity in lung cancer. TCRdb processed the 5' RACE reads anew with MiXCR; each CDR3 protein has one entry. Among 30,000 to 45,000 distinct CDR3 sequences listed, just over 3% were seen once. Time point meaning: sample taken at primary tumor resection. Donors were around 70 untreated early-stage non-small cell lung cancer patients. Germline CDR1 is MNHEY and CDR2 is SVGEGT. The CDR3 runs 13 residues. The ends lost 8 bases at V and 3 bases at J; junction bases unmatched: 5. The chain employs TRBV6-2 or TRBV6-3 and TRBJ2-3; 7 bases are a match to TRBD1. The TCR was taken from a male donor with early-stage non-small cell lung cancer. Sequencing was performed on normal lung tissue next to the tumor, taken at surgery. The CDR3 coding sequence is TGTGCCAGCCACCCACAGGGGACAGATACGCAGTATTTT. It yields the protein CASHPQGTDTQYF.